This T cell receptor (beta chain) is drawn from a study of OX40 agonist ivuxolimab in advanced cancers. Whole-study context: Prior anti-PD-1, anti-PD-L1 or anti-CTLA-4 therapy was allowed; roughly 40% had some. Study-wide findings and caveats: Expanded clones were, on average, more numerous among CD8+ T cells than CD4+. The antigens recognized by the expanded peripheral T cells, that is their antigen specificity, were not determined. At 0.1 to 3.0 mg/kg and by week 6, CD4+ and CD8+ T cells in the blood had expanded clonally.

The assay was immunoSEQ multiplex PCR, and TCRdb's table has in-frame clones only and misses some. Of about 69,000 clones in the sample, more than 70% are singletons; the top ten hold about 2.1%. As concerns this clone: Antigen specificity is unknown.

Germline V CDR1 and CDR2: MDHEN, SYDVKM. The junction had 2 bases not matched to a gene; V was cut back by 2 bases and J by 4 bases. The CDR3 runs to 14 residues. Here the sequenced sample was CD4+ or CD8+ T cells sorted from blood, taken in a trial of the OX40 agonist ivuxolimab. The rearrangement joins TRBV28 to TRBJ1-2; the match to TRBD1 covers 9 bases. The TCR was taken from an adult with an advanced solid tumor such as melanoma, head and neck, liver or kidney cancer. This CDR3 reads CASSLDRGGYGYTF. The CDR3 region has the DNA TGTGCCAGCAGTTTAGACAGGGGGGGCTATGGCTACACCTTC.